The next 18 T cell receptor beta chains were all read from a single sample in a study of shared clonotypes between healthy human individuals. Data came from immunoSEQ multiplex PCR; TCRdb stores just in-frame clones and leaves some out. Among 500,000 or so clones listed, 95% to 97% were seen once. The sample was naive CD4+ T cells sorted from blood. Noted subset: CD45RA+ positively selected. The receptors stem from a young woman in good health.

V and J are TRBV13 and TRBJ1-1, with D maybe TRBD1 (6 bases). CDR3 length: 14 amino acids. Between the trimmed V and J ends, which lost 5 bases and 5 bases, there was a span of 15 bases. Germline lookup yields CDR1 PRHDT and CDR2 FYEKMQ (reference sequence). DNA for the CDR3: TGTGCCAGCAGCGAGACAGGCAAGATGACTGAAGCTTTCTTT. This gives the protein CASSETGKMTEAFF.

The V and J genes are TRBV4-1 and TRBJ1-4; 9 bases line up with TRBD1. V lost 4 bases to trimming and J lost 5 bases; unmatched junction nucleotides: 2. The CDR3 runs to 14 residues. Germline CDR1 reads MGHRA; CDR2 reads YSYEKL. In nucleotides, the CDR3 is TGCGCCAGCAGCCCGGGACAGGGAAATGAAAAACTGTTTTTT. It translates to CASSPGQGNEKLFF.

The V gene is TRBV5-1, the J gene TRBJ2-3, with TRBD1 as a possible D gene (6 bases). The germline V and J ends were trimmed by 5 bases and 2 bases, with 15 bases remaining between them. The germline V gene encodes CDR1 SGHRS and CDR2 YFSETQ. This CDR3 comprises 15 residues. CDR3 protein: CASSTGQGPTDTQYF. CDR3 sequence (DNA): TGCGCCAGCAGTACAGGGCAGGGTCCCACAGATACGCAGTATTTT.

The chain employs TRBV7-9 and TRBJ2-2; 8 bases match TRBD2. This CDR3 contains 16 residues. The J segment lost 1 base and the V segment lost 0 bases, leaving 1 base of the junction unmatched. Per the germline V gene, CDR1 is SEHNR and CDR2 is FQNEAQ (reference sequence). The CDR3 DNA reads TGTGCCAGCAGCTTAGCAGCGGGAGAGAACACCGGGGAGCTGTTTTTT. Encoded protein: CASSLAAGENTGELFF.

V usage is TRBV30 and J usage is TRBJ2-2; D is possibly TRBD1 or TRBD2 (5 bases each). V was cut by 5 bases and J by 6 bases, with 13 bases left in between. The germline gives CDR1 GTSNPN, CDR2 SVGIG (reference sequence). The CDR3 has 13 residues. The CDR3 loop is CAWGRPGPGELFF. The CDR3 DNA follows: TGTGCCTGGGGTAGGCCGGGACCCGGGGAGCTGTTTTTT.

This clone showed up just a few times. The V call is TRBV20-1, the J call TRBJ1-2, with D unresolved. Germline CDR1 DFQATT, CDR2 SNEGSKA (reference sequence). The germline V and J ends were trimmed by 3 bases and 6 bases, with 2 bases remaining between them. The CDR3 has 9 amino acids. CDR3 residues: CSARDGYTF. CDR3 coding DNA: TGCAGTGCTAGGGATGGCTACACCTTC.

V usage is TRBV28 and J usage is TRBJ1-5; D not certain. This CDR3 has 14 residues. V was shortened by 6 bases and J by 5 bases, with 14 bases between the two germline ends. CDR1 is MDHEN and CDR2 is SYDVKM in the germline V gene. CDR3 sequence reads: CASSSPAFDQPQHF. The CDR3 DNA is TGTGCCAGCAGCTCCCCCGCCTTTGATCAGCCCCAGCATTTT.

The chain recombines TRBV28 with TRBJ2-7, with 7 nucleotides matching TRBD2. V shed 6 bases and J 7 bases; nucleotides not matched to a gene: 12. The CDR3 consists of 14 residues. Germline CDR1 is MDHEN and CDR2 is SYDVKM. The CDR3 bases are TGTGCCAGCAGACGAGACACCCAGGGAGGGGAGCAGTACTTC. The encoded protein is CASRRDTQGGEQYF. Looking up the rest from reference TRBV28 and TRBJ2-7 gives the full variable domain: DVKVTQSSRYLVKRTGEKVFLECVQDMDHENMFWYRQDPGLGLRLIYFSYDVKMKEKGDIPEGYSVSREKKERFSLILESASTNQTSMYLCASRRDTQGGEQYFGPGTRLTVT.

The rearrangement joins TRBV28 to TRBJ1-2, with 8 bases that match TRBD1. CDR3 length equals 16 residues. V shed 5 bases, J shed 0 bases, and the junction held 8 bases outside the gene matches. Germline values: CDR1 MDHEN, CDR2 SYDVKM. This CDR3 reads CASSTQGVDTNYGYTF. The CDR3 nucleotides read TGTGCCAGCAGTACACAGGGGGTCGATACTAACTATGGCTACACCTTC.

This chain uses TRBV30 with TRBJ1-1; a weak D match, TRBD1 (6 bases). The CDR3 consists of 16 residues. Germline values: CDR1 GTSNPN, CDR2 SVGIG (reference sequence). The germline V and J ends were trimmed by 3 bases and 1 base, with 18 bases remaining between them. CDR3 in amino acids: CAWSIQLGAGNTEAFF. Here the CDR3 DNA reads TGTGCCTGGAGCATCCAACTGGGGGCAGGGAACACTGAAGCTTTCTTT.

The CDR3: CASSFQENEKLFF. DNA of the CDR3: TGCGCCAGCTCCTTTCAAGAAAATGAAAAACTGTTTTTT. J is TRBJ1-4 and V is TRBV5-1; D call uncertain. Germline CDR1 and CDR2: SGHRS and YFSETQ. CDR3 length: 13 residues. The germline V and J ends were trimmed by 7 bases and 5 bases, with 12 bases remaining between them.

This clone appeared once. This chain connects TRBV28 to TRBJ2-7; 9 positions match TRBD1. The CDR3 runs to 15 residues. The germline V gene has CDR1 MDHEN and CDR2 SYDVKM. V was clipped by 6 bases and J by 7 bases; unmatched bases: 13. The CDR3 nucleotides read TGTGCCAGCAGAATACAGGGGGCCCGCAGTGGGGAGCAGTACTTC. Protein: CASRIQGARSGEQYF.

This sequence joins TRBV4-1 and TRBJ2-3, with 7 nucleotides matching TRBD2. The junction had 15 bases not matched to a gene; V was cut back by 3 bases and J by 0 bases. This CDR3 spans 19 amino acids. Germline V gene data show CDR1 as MGHRA and CDR2 as YSYEKL. In DNA, the CDR3 is TGCGCCAGCAGCCACCGGGGGGTCGGGCAGATCCTTAGCACAGATACGCAGTATTTT. Translating it yields CASSHRGVGQILSTDTQYF.

The chain uses TRBV28 and TRBJ2-5; tentatively, D is TRBD1 (6 bases). V was pared by 7 bases and J by 4 bases, with 19 bases between. Germline lookup yields CDR1 MDHEN and CDR2 SYDVKM. This CDR3 has 15 amino acids. CDR3 region: CASTTTGGLVETQYF. The CDR3 region has the DNA TGTGCCAGCACTACGACAGGTGGTCTCGTAGAGACCCAGTACTTC.

The gene calls are TRBV19 and TRBJ2-1; 7 nucleotides align to TRBD2. This CDR3 is built from 14 residues. V lost 7 bases, J lost 0 bases, and 3 bases stayed unmatched. CDR1 is LNHDA and CDR2 is SQIVND in the germline V gene (reference sequence). The DNA for the CDR3 is TGTGCCAGTACTAGCGGAAGCTCCTACAATGAGCAGTTCTTC. This encodes CASTSGSSYNEQFF. The whole variable domain, remainder taken from reference TRBV19 and TRBJ2-1, is DGGITQSPKYLFRKEGQNVTLSCEQNLNHDAMYWYRQDPGQGLRLIYYSQIVNDFQKGDIAEGYSVSREKKESFPLTVTSAQKNPTAFYLCASTSGSSYNEQFFGPGTRLTVL.

The chain uses TRBV19 and TRBJ2-1; 7 bases fit TRBD2. The CDR3 runs to 18 residues. V was pared by 4 bases and J by 8 bases, with 20 bases of the junction left unmatched. CDR1 LNHDA and CDR2 SQIVND come from the germline V gene (reference sequence). The CDR3 region is CASSKGTLAGAGKDEQFF. For the CDR3, the DNA is TGTGCCAGTAGTAAGGGCACCCTAGCCGGAGCGGGGAAGGATGAGCAGTTCTTC.

This chain uses TRBV7-2 with TRBJ2-3; no firm D call. The V and J ends lost 1 base and 0 bases respectively, with 8 bases between them. There are 15 residues in the CDR3. The germline V gene has CDR1 SGHTA and CDR2 FQGNSA. The CDR3 region is CASSLGVRSTDTQYF. The DNA of the CDR3 is TGTGCCAGCAGCTTAGGGGTCAGGAGCACAGATACGCAGTATTTT.

The chain employs TRBV28 and TRBJ1-5; D may be TRBD1 (5 bases). The CDR3 runs to 17 residues. V lost 5 bases and J 2 bases, leaving 19 bases between the germline ends. Germline CDR1 is MDHEN and CDR2 is SYDVKM. The CDR3 DNA sequence: TGTGCCAGCAGTACGGATCGATGGGGCATTGGCAATCAGCCCCAGCATTTT. Encoded protein: CASSTDRWGIGNQPQHF.